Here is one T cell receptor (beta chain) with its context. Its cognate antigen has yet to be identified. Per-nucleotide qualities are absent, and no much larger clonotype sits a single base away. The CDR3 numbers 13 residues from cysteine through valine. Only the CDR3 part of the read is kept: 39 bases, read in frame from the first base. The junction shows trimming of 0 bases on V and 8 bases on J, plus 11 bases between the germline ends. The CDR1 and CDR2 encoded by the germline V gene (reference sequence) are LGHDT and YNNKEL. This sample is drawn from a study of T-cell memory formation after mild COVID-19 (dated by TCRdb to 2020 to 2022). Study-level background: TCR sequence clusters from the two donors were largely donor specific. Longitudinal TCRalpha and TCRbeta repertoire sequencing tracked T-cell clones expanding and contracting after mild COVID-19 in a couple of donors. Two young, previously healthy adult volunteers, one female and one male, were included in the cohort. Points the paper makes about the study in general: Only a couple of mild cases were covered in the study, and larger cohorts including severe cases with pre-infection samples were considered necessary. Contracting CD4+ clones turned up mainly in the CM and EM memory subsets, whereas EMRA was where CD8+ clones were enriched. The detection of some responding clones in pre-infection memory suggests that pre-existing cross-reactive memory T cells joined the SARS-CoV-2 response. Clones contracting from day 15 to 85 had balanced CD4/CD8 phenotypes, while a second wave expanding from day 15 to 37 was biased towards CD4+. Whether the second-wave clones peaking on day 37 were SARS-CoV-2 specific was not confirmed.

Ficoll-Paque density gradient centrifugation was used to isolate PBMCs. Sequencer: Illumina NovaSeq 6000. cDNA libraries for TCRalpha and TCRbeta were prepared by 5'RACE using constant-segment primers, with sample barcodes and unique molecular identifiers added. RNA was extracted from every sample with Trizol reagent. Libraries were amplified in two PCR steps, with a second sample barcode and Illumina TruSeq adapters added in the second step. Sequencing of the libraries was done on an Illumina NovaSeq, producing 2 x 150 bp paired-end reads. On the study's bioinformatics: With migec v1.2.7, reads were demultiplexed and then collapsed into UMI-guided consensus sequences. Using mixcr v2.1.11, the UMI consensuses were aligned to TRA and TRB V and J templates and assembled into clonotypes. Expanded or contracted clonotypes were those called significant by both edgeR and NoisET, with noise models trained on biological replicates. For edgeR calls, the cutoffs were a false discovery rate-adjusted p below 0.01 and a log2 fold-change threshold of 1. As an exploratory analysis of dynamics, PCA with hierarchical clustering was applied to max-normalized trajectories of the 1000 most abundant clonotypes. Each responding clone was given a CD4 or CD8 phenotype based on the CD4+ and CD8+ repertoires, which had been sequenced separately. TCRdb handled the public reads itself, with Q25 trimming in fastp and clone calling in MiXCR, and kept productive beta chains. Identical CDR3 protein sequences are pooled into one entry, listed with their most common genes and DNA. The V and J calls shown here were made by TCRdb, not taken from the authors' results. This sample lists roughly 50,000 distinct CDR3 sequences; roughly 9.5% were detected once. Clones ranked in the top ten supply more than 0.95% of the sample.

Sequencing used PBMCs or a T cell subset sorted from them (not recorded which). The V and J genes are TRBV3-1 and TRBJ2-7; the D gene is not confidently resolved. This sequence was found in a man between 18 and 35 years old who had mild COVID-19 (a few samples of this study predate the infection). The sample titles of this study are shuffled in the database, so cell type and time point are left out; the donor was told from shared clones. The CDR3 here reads CASSQDPGGKQYV. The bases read TGTGCCAGCAGCCAAGATCCGGGTGGGAAGCAGTACGTC.